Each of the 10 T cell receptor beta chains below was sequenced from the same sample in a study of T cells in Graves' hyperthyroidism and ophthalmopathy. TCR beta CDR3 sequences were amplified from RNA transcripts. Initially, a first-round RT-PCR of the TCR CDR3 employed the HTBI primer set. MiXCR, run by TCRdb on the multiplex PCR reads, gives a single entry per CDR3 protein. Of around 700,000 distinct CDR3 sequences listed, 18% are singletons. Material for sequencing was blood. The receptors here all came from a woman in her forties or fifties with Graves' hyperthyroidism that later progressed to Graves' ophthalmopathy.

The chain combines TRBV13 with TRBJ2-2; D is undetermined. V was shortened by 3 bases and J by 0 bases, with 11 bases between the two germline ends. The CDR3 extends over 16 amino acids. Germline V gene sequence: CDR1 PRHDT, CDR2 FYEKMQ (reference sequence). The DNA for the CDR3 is TGTGCCAGCAGCTTTTATGTGACCTCGAACACCGGGGAGCTGTTTTTT. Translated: CASSFYVTSNTGELFF.

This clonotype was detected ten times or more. The CDR3 loop is CAWSTQNSPLHF. The CDR3 DNA reads as TGTGCCTGGAGTACCCAAAATTCACCCCTCCACTTT. V usage is TRBV30 and J usage is TRBJ1-6; D not resolved. Trimming took off 2 bases at V and 7 bases at J, with 6 bases between the two ends. The germline gives CDR1 GTSNPN, CDR2 SVGIG (reference sequence). The CDR3 covers 12 residues.

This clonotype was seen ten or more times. This CDR3 is CASSQDEGTAYLTDTQYF. The CDR3 DNA is TGTGCCAGCAGCCAAGATGAAGGGACAGCCTACCTCACAGATACGCAGTATTTT. This chain connects TRBV3-1 to TRBJ2-3; TRBD1 matches at 7 bases. With 0 bases clipped from V and 2 bases from J, the junction kept 11 bases outside the gene matches. From germline, CDR1 is LGHDT and CDR2 YNNKEL (reference sequence). The CDR3 has 18 residues.

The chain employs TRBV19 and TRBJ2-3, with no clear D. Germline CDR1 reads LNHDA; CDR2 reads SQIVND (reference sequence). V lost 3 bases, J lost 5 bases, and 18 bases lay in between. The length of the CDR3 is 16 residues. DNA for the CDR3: TGTGCCAGTAGTATTGGCTCGACTCCTAGGGAAGATACGCAGTATTTT. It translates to CASSIGSTPREDTQYF. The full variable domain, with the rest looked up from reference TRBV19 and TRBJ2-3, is DGGITQSPKYLFRKEGQNVTLSCEQNLNHDAMYWYRQDPGQGLRLIYYSQIVNDFQKGDIAEGYSVSREKKESFPLTVTSAQKNPTAFYLCASSIGSTPREDTQYFGPGTRLTVL.

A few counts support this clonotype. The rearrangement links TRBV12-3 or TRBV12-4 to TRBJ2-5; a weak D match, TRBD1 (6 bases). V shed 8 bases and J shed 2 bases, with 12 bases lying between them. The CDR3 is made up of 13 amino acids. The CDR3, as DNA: TGTGCCAGCCGTTGGGGGCTGCAAGAGACCCAGTACTTC. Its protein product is CASRWGLQETQYF.

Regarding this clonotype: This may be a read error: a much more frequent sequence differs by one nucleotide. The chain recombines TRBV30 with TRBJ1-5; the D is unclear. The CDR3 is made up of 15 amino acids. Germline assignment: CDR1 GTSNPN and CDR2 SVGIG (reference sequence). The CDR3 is CAWSHNRHSNEPQHF. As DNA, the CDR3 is TGTGCCTGGAGTCATAATCGGCATAGCAATGAGCCCCAGCATTTT.

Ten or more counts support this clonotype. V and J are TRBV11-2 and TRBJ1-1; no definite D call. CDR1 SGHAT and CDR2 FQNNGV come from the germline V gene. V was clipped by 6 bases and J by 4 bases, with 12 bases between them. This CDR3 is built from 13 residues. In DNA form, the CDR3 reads TGTGCCAGCAGACGTGGACCTGGCACTGAAGCTTTCTTT. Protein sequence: CASRRGPGTEAFF.

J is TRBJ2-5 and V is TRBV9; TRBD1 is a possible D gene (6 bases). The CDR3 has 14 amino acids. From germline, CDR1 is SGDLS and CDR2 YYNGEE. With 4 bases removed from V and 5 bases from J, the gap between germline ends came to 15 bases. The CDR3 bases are TGTGCCAGCAGCTACGACAGGAAGGACGAGACCCAGTACTTC. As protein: CASSYDRKDETQYF.

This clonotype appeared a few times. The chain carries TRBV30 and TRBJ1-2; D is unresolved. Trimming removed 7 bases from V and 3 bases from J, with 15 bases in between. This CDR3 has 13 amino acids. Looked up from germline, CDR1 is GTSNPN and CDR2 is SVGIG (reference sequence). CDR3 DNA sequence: TGTGCCTACCGCCTAACAGATTACTATGGCTACACCTTC. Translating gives CAYRLTDYYGYTF. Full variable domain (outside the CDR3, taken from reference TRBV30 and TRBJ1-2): SQTIHQWPATLVQPVGSPLSLECTVEGTSNPNLYWYRQAAGRGLQLLFYSVGIGQISSEVPQNLSASRPQDRQFILSSKKLLLSDSGFYLCAYRLTDYYGYTFGSGTRLTVV.

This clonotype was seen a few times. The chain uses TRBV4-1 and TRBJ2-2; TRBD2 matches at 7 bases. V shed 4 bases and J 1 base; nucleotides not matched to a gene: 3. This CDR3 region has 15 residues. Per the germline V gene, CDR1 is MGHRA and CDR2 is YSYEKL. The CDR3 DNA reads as TGCGCCAGCAGCCGGGGGAGGGGGAACACCGGGGAGCTGTTTTTT. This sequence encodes CASSRGRGNTGELFF.